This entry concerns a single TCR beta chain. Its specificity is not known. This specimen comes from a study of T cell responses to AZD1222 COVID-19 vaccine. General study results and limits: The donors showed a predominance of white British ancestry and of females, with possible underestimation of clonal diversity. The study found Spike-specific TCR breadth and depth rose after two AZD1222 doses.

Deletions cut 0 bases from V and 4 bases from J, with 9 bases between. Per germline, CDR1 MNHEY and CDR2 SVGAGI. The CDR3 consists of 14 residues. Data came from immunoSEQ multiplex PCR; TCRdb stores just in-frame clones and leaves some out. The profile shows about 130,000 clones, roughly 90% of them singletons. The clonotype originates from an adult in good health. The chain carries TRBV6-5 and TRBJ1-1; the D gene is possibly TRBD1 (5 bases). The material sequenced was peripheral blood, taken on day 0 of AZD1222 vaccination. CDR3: CASSYSLRGTEAFF. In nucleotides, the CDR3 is TGTGCCAGCAGTTACTCTTTAAGGGGCACTGAAGCTTTCTTT.